This passage covers 27 T cell receptor beta chains from one sample sequenced in a study of blood T cell repertoires in COVID-19. Some clones are missing from TCRdb's copy, which holds only in-frame ones; the method was immunoSEQ multiplex PCR. The repertoire holds fewer than 150,000 clones, with 85% as singletons. The sample was peripheral blood. Receptor source: a woman in her sixties or seventies with COVID-19, enrolled during active disease.

The CDR3 region is CASSLQGDTQYF. The DNA for the CDR3 is TGCGCCAGCAGCTTACAGGGAGATACGCAGTATTTT. This chain connects TRBV5-1 to TRBJ2-3, with D tentatively TRBD1 (6 bases). V was cut by 2 bases and J by 5 bases, with 6 bases left in between. The germline V gene encodes CDR1 SGHRS and CDR2 YFSETQ. The length of the CDR3 is 12 residues.

The chain joins TRBV7-9 to TRBJ2-1; D gene unclear. The CDR3 is made up of 11 amino acids. Germline V CDR1 and CDR2: SEHNR, FQNEAQ (reference sequence). V lost 5 bases and J 9 bases, leaving 8 bases between the germline ends. CDR3 coding DNA: TGTGCCAGCAGCGAAGCCGGTGAGCAGTTCTTC. It translates to CASSEAGEQFF.

The rearrangement uses TRBV27 and TRBJ2-1; 7 bases fit TRBD2. V gave up 1 base and J gave up 8 bases; unmatched junction bases: 8. The CDR3 loop spans 15 amino acids. Looked up from germline, CDR1 is MNHEY and CDR2 is SMNVEV (reference sequence). The CDR3 coding sequence is TGTGCCAGCAGTTTATTGCGGGGGTTTGCGGATGAGCAGTTCTTC. It codes for CASSLLRGFADEQFF.

The chain is built from TRBV7-8 and TRBJ2-2, with TRBD2 identical over 15 bases. The CDR3 contains 19 residues. With 5 bases clipped from V and 2 bases from J, the junction kept 9 bases outside the gene matches. Germline V gene lookup returns CDR1 SGHVS and CDR2 FQNEAQ. For the CDR3, the DNA is TGTGCCAGCAGCCCTCCCCGGGGACTAGCGGGGGGAAACACCGGGGAGCTGTTTTTT. This gives the protein CASSPPRGLAGGNTGELFF.

The rearrangement joins TRBV7-9 to TRBJ2-3; TRBD2 might be the D (6 bases). The CDR3 covers 17 residues. Germline V gene lookup returns CDR1 SEHNR and CDR2 FQNEAQ (reference sequence). V was pared by 0 bases and J by 3 bases, with 16 bases between. CDR3 nucleotide sequence: TGTGCCAGCAGCTTAGCTCACGCGGAGGGAGCGACAGATACGCAGTATTTT. Protein sequence: CASSLAHAEGATDTQYF.

In this sample, this clone turned up once. The chain recombines TRBV24-1 with TRBJ2-1, with 9 nucleotides matching TRBD2. Germline-derived CDR1 and CDR2 are KGHDR and SFDVKD. V lost 1 base to trimming and J lost 7 bases; unmatched junction nucleotides: 10. The CDR3 consists of 17 residues. This CDR3 reads CATSDLRFGSGGNEQFF. CDR3 bases: TGTGCCACCAGTGATTTAAGATTCGGTAGCGGGGGTAATGAGCAGTTCTTC.

The rearrangement joins TRBV5-5 to TRBJ1-6; D is unresolved. Germline loops: CDR1 SGHKS, CDR2 YYEKEE (reference sequence). Trimming removed 4 bases from V and 10 bases from J, with 12 bases in between. CDR3 length: 13 amino acids. CDR3 in amino acids: CASSLIRGSPLHF. The DNA of the CDR3 is TGTGCCAGCAGCCTGATACGGGGATCACCCCTCCACTTT.

Here the CDR3 reads CASSSPFGEAIRNEQFF. CDR3 sequence (DNA): TGTGCCAGCAGCTCTCCCTTCGGAGAGGCGATTCGAAATGAGCAGTTCTTC. V is TRBV7-2 and J is TRBJ2-1; no definite D call. Germline V lookup: CDR1 SGHTA, CDR2 FQGNSA. V lost 4 bases and J lost 7, with 23 bases in between. The CDR3 has 17 amino acids.

This chain connects TRBV5-1 to TRBJ1-6; tentative D call: TRBD1 (6 bases). Germline V CDR1 and CDR2: SGHRS, YFSETQ. The ends were cut back, 4 bases at V and 4 bases at J, with 21 bases in the middle. This CDR3 contains 18 residues. The CDR3 bases are TGCGCCAGCAGCGACACAGGGTCGAGTATGGTATATAATTCACCCCTCCACTTT. It specifies CASSDTGSSMVYNSPLHF.

As to this clone: The same CDR3 can be traced to other DNA sequences in this sample. The J gene is TRBJ2-1, the V gene TRBV28, with 12 nucleotides matching TRBD2. With V trimmed by 2 bases and J by 4 bases, 0 bases remained unmatched. The CDR3 is made up of 15 amino acids. CDR1 and CDR2 from the germline V gene are MDHEN and SYDVKM. The CDR3 nucleotides read TGTGCCAGCAGTTTACTAGCGGGGGGGTACAATGAGCAGTTCTTC. As protein: CASSLLAGGYNEQFF. Full variable domain (rest looked up from reference TRBV28 and TRBJ2-1): DVKVTQSSRYLVKRTGEKVFLECVQDMDHENMFWYRQDPGLGLRLIYFSYDVKMKEKGDIPEGYSVSREKKERFSLILESASTNQTSMYLCASSLLAGGYNEQFFGPGTRLTVL.

This chain connects TRBV3-1 (or the pseudogene TRBV3-2) to TRBJ2-3; no reliable D call. Trimming removed 4 bases from V and 2 bases from J, with 10 bases in between. The CDR3 contains 14 residues. Germline lookup yields CDR1 LGHDT and CDR2 YNNKEL (reference sequence). In nucleotides, the CDR3 is TGTGCCAGCAGCCCCCGGCTAGACACAGATACGCAGTATTTT. It codes for CASSPRLDTDTQYF.

V is TRBV5-1 and J is TRBJ2-1; D gene unclear. CDR3 length: 14 residues. Trimming left V 0 bases short and J 6 bases short, with 10 bases between. The V gene's germline CDR1 is SGHRS and CDR2 YFSETQ. CDR3: CASSLGPGVNEQFF. CDR3 nucleotide sequence: TGCGCCAGCAGCTTGGGGCCTGGTGTCAATGAGCAGTTCTTC.

The V and J genes are TRBV12-3 or TRBV12-4 and TRBJ1-1; D is unresolved. Trimming cost V 6 bases and J 7 bases, with 15 bases left between them. This CDR3 spans 13 amino acids. CDR3 sequence reads: CASRPGSEGEAFF. CDR3 nucleotide sequence: TGTGCCAGCAGGCCTGGATCGGAGGGTGAAGCTTTCTTT.

The chain joins TRBV7-3 to TRBJ2-3; possible D gene TRBD2, 6 bases. Germline CDR1 and CDR2: SGHTA and FQGTGA. This CDR3 region has 13 residues. The germline V and J ends were trimmed by 5 bases and 5 bases, with 11 bases remaining between them. The CDR3 DNA reads as TGTGCCAGCAGCCTAGGGACTCAAGATACGCAGTATTTT. Protein sequence: CASSLGTQDTQYF.

This sequence joins TRBV6-2 or TRBV6-3 and TRBJ2-5, with 9 bases matching TRBD2. After removal of 6 bases from V and 5 bases from J, the junction contained 22 bases not matched to a gene. The CDR3 is made up of 19 amino acids. Germline V CDR1 and CDR2: MNHEY, SVGEGT. CDR3 coding DNA: TGTGCCAGCAGCCAACAGGGGCACGGGGTAGCGGGGGTCGGTGAGACCCAGTACTTC. Its protein product is CASSQQGHGVAGVGETQYF.

This clone showed up just a few times. The chain is built from TRBV6-5 and TRBJ2-5; TRBD1 aligns across 8 bases. The CDR3 totals 13 residues. Germline lookup yields CDR1 MNHEY and CDR2 SVGAGI. Trimming at V came to 7 bases and at J to 5 bases, leaving 6 bases not matched to a gene. This chain's CDR3 is CASTIDRGETQYF. The CDR3 nucleotides are TGTGCCAGCACCATAGACAGGGGCGAGACCCAGTACTTC.

V usage is TRBV6-2 or TRBV6-3 and J usage is TRBJ2-2; 7 bases align to TRBD2. J gave up 5 bases and V 0 bases, and 3 bases lay outside the gene matches. The V gene's germline CDR1 is MNHEY and CDR2 SVGEGT. The CDR3 spans 15 residues. The CDR3 loop reads CASSYSVGGTGELFF. In DNA form, the CDR3 reads TGTGCCAGCAGTTACTCGGTCGGGGGGACCGGGGAGCTGTTTTTT.

V usage is TRBV27 and J usage is TRBJ2-2; D remains ambiguous. The CDR3 has 14 residues. Trimming pared 6 bases from V and 5 bases from J, leaving 13 bases between. Germline V lookup: CDR1 MNHEY, CDR2 SMNVEV (reference sequence). CDR3 coding DNA: TGTGCCAGCAGACCTTCGACTGGTACCGGGGAGCTGTTTTTT. Its translation is CASRPSTGTGELFF.

V gene TRBV3-1 (or the pseudogene TRBV3-2) combines with J gene TRBJ1-3, with D tentatively TRBD1 (5 bases). CDR3 length equals 16 residues. From germline, CDR1 is LGHDT and CDR2 YNNKEL (reference sequence). The V end lost 4 bases, the J end lost 0 bases, and 13 bases lay between the germline ends. Written as DNA, the CDR3 is TGTGCCAGCAGCCCAAATGGGGGGAACTCTGGAAACACCATATATTTT. Amino acid sequence: CASSPNGGNSGNTIYF.

The chain joins TRBV20-1 to TRBJ1-3, with 7 bases that match TRBD1. Germline values: CDR1 DFQATT, CDR2 SNEGSKA (reference sequence). The CDR3 runs to 15 residues. J was trimmed by 4 bases and V by 3 bases; bases with no gene match: 9. The CDR3 nucleotides are TGCAGTGCTAGTAATGACAGGGCGGGCGGAAACACCATATATTTT. Protein: CSASNDRAGGNTIYF.

The chain employs TRBV29-1 and TRBJ1-3; D remains unclear. The CDR3 length is 22 residues. Germline V CDR1 and CDR2: SQVTM, ANQGSEA. V lost 0 bases, J lost 2 bases, and 32 bases lay in between. CDR3 sequence (DNA): TGCAGCGTTGAAGATCCGAAAAGAACTCAAAATAGAACGAGATGCGCTGGAAACACCATATATTTT. Translating gives CSVEDPKRTQNRTRCAGNTIYF.

This clone appeared a few times. The chain is built from TRBV4-2 and TRBJ1-4; unclear D gene. This CDR3 comprises 18 residues. V shed 3 bases and J shed 0 bases, with 17 bases lying between them. Germline V CDR1 and CDR2: LGHNA, YNFKEQ. The CDR3 coding sequence is TGTGCCAGCAGCCATTCGACGGAGGGCGGCTCAACTAATGAAAAACTGTTTTTT. It is translated as CASSHSTEGGSTNEKLFF.

This rearrangement joins TRBV10-1 to TRBJ2-3; D possibly corresponds to TRBD2 (7 bases). Germline V gene lookup returns CDR1 WNHNN and CDR2 SYGVQD (reference sequence). V gave up 0 bases and J gave up 14 bases, with 12 bases separating them. The CDR3 contains 12 residues. The chain's CDR3 is CASSESGGPWYF. The CDR3 coding sequence is TGCGCCAGCAGTGAGTCCGGGGGGCCGTGGTATTTT.

This clone was detected only a few times. This chain links TRBV7-2 with TRBJ1-2; 9 bases align to TRBD1. CDR1 is SGHTA, CDR2 FQGNSA, per germline. This CDR3 contains 17 residues. V dropped 5 bases and J dropped 4; count of bases not matched to a gene: 14. The CDR3 sequence is CASSPGQGSLDPYGYTF. The CDR3 DNA follows: TGTGCCAGCAGCCCTGGACAGGGGTCCCTCGACCCCTATGGCTACACCTTC.

The chain carries TRBV2 and TRBJ1-6; 8 nucleotides align to TRBD1. Germline CDR1 and CDR2: SNHLY and FYNNEI. The CDR3 totals 18 residues. V lost 4 bases and J lost 0; bases outside the gene matches: 8. The CDR3 DNA reads TGTGCCAGCAGTGTAGACAGGGGCGCGAGCTCCTATAATTCACCCCTCCACTTT. Amino acid sequence: CASSVDRGASSYNSPLHF.

This clone was found once. This chain connects TRBV18 to TRBJ2-2; D ambiguous. The V end lost 1 base, the J end lost 0 bases, and 9 bases lay between the germline ends. The CDR3 contains 16 residues. CDR1 and CDR2 (germline): KGHSH, LQKENI. CDR3 amino acids: CASSPQGQANTGELFF. The CDR3 nucleotides are TGTGCCAGCTCACCACAAGGCCAGGCGAACACCGGGGAGCTGTTTTTT. The full variable domain, in which reference TRBV18 and TRBJ2-2 provide the parts outside the CDR3, is NAGVMQNPRHLVRRRGQEARLRCSPMKGHSHVYWYRQLPEEGLKFMVYLQKENIIDESGMPKERFSAEFPKEGPSILRIQQVVRGDSAAYFCASSPQGQANTGELFFGEGSRLTVL.

The rearrangement links TRBV25-1 to TRBJ1-4; D gene uncertain. The CDR3 is 13 residues long. V was clipped by 6 bases and J by 8 bases, with 13 bases between them. Looked up from germline, CDR1 is MGHDK and CDR2 is SYGVNS. CDR3 protein: CASRREMGEKLFF. CDR3 nucleotides: TGTGCCAGCAGAAGGGAGATGGGCGAAAAACTGTTTTTT. Filled out from reference TRBV25-1 and TRBJ1-4, the complete variable domain reads EADIYQTPRYLVIGTGKKITLECSQTMGHDKMYWYQQDPGMELHLIHYSYGVNSTEKGDLSSESTVSRIRTEHFPLTLESARPSHTSQYLCASRREMGEKLFFGSGTQLSVL.